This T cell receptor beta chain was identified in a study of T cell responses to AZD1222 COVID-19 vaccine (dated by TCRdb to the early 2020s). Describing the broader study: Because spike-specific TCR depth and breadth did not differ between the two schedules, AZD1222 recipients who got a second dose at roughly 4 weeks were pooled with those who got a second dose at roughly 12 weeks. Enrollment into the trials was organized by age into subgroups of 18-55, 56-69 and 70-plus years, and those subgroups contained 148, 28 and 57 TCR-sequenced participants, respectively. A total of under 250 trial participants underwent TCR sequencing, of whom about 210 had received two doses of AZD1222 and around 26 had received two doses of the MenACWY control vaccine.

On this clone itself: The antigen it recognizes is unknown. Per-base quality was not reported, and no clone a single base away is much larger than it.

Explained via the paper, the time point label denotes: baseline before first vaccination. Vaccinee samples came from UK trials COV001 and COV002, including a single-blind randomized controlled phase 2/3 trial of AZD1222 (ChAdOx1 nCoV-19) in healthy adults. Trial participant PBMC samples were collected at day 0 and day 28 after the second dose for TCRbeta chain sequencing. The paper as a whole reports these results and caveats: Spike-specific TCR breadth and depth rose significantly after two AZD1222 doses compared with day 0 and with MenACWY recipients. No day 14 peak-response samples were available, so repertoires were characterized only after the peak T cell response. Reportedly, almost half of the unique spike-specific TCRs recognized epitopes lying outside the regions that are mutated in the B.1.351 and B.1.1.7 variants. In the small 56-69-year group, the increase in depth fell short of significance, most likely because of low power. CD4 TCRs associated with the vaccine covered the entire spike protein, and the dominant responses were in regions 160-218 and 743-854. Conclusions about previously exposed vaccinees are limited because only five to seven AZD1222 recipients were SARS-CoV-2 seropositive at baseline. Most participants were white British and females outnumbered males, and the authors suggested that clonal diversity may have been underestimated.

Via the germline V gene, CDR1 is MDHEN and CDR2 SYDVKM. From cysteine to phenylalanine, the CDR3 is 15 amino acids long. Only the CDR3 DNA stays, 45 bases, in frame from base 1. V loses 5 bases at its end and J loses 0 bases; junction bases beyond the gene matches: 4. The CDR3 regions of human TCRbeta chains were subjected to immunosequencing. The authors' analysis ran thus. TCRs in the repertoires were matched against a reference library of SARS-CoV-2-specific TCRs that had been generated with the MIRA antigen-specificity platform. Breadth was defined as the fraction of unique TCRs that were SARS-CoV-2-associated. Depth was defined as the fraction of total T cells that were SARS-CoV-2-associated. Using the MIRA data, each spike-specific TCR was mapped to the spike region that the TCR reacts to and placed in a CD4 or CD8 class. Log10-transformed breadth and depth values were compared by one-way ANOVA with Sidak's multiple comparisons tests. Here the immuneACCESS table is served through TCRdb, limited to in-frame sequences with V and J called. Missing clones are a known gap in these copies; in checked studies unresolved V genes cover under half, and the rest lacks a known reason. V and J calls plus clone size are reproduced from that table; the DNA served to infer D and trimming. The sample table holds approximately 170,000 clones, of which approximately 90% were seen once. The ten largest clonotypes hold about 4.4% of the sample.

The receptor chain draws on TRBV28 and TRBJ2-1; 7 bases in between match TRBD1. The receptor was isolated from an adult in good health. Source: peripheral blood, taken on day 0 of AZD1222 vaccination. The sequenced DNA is TGTGCCAGCAGTGATGGACAGGCCTCCTACAATGAGCAGTTCTTC. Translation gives CASSDGQASYNEQFF.